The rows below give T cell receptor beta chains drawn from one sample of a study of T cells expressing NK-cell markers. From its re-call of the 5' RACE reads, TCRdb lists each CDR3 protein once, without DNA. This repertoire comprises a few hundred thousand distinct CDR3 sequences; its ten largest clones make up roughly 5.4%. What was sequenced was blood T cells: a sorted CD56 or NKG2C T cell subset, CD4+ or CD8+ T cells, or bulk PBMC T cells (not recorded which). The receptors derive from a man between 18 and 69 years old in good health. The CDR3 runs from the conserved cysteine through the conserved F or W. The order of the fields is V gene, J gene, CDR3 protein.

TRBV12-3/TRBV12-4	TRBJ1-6	CASTRTGERSPLHF
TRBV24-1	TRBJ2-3	CATSDLQGAADTQYF
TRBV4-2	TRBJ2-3	CASSQDLFRSKTDTQYF
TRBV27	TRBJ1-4	CAAGRVNEKLFF
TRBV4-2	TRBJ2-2	CASSHGALRTGELFF
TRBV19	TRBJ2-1	CASREEGPQFF
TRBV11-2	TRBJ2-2	CASSSPKMSRQAGELFF
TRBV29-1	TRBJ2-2	CSARGDTNTGELFF
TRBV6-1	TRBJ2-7	CASRRTVSQDEQYF
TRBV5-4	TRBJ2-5	CASSHPGTVKTQYF
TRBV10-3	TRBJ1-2	CAISERGAFFNYGYTF
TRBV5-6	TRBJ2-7	CASSSPRSSYEQYF
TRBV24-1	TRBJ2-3	CATSDSGKKGDTQYF
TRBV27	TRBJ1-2	CASSFNGQLLNYGYTF
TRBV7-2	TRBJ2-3	CASSGWTSGVSTDTQYF
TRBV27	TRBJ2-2	CASSGLAGGQGTGELFF
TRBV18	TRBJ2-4	CASSQRDPGWAKNIQYF
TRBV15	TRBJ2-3	CAASSGGALVSTDTQYF
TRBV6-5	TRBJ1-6	CASRYIPTGKNSPLHF
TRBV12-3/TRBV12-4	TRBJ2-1	CASSLSASGYNEQFF
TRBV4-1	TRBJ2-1	CASSPREGVYNEQFF
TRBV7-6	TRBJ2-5	CASSLVSAWRDGRGETQYF
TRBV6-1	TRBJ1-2	CASSAGGVYGYTF
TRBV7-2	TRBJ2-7	CATRRGLAVYEQYF
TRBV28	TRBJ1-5	CASSFSQYRSNQPQHF
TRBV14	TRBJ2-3	CASSRLGGPADTQYF
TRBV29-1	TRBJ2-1	CSVEVRVRSEQFF
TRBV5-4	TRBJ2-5	CASSFGTHQETQYF
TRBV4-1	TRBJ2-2	CASSQTGGGITGELFF
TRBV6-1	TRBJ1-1	CASTWGNTEAFF
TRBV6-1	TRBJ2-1	CASSRQPRGDEQFF